This T cell receptor (beta chain) is from a study of blood T cell repertoires in COVID-19. Study-level background: The cDNA or gDNA used as material had been derived from T cells, B-cell-depleted T cells, or PBMCs.

Methods used by the authors: Amplification of reference gene primers provided the estimated nucleated cell counts. Using immunoSEQ multiplex PCR, the repertoire was profiled, and TCRdb retains in-frame clones only, with some absent. V and J calls plus clone size are reproduced from that table; the DNA served to infer D and trimming. The sample contains 50,000 or so clones, 85% to 90% of which appear only once. The junction had 7 bases not matched to a gene; V was cut back by 7 bases and J by 5 bases. There are 14 residues in the CDR3. The V gene's germline CDR1 is ENHRY and CDR2 SYGVKD. This sequence originates from a man between 60 and 75 years old with active COVID-19. The source material was peripheral blood. This sequence joins TRBV10-3 and TRBJ1-1; 10 bases map to TRBD1. The DNA of the CDR3 is TGTGCCATCATGAGACAGGGGGCTGAGACTGAAGCTTTCTTT. The encoded protein is CAIMRQGAETEAFF.